These 14 T cell receptor beta chains originate from one sample sequenced in a study of CD8+ T cells in alopecia areata. Sequencing used cDNA as its template, made by extracting RNA and reverse transcribing it. TCRdb's copy holds only in-frame clones and misses some; the assay was immunoSEQ multiplex PCR. The sample includes approximately 300,000 clones, none of them occurring once. The sorting of pooled cutaneous lymph node cells relied on CD4, CD8alpha, NKG2D, NKG2ACE and other markers. Sequencing was carried out using CD4+ T cells sorted from a lymph node. These receptors were obtained from a C3H/HeJ mouse with alopecia areata. The strain is characterized by the MHC haplotype H2-k.

This clone was found a few times. Gene names and germline match the mouse. Read data end 4 residues before the CDR3 end; the end is taken from the germline J gene. The chain joins TRBV19 to TRBJ2-1, with D possibly being TRBD2 (7 bases). V gave up 2 bases and J gave up 1 base, with 10 bases separating them. Germline CDR1 FNHDT, CDR2 SITEND (reference sequence). This CDR3 spans 15 amino acids. The sequenced CDR3 bases are TGTGCCAGCAGTATCTGGGGGCCCAACTATGCT. Protein product: CASSIWGPNYA. The complete CDR3 protein is CASSIWGPNYAEQFF.

As regards this clone: Gene names denote mouse genes. Read data end 4 residues before the CDR3 end; the end is taken from the germline J gene. The chain links TRBV19 to TRBJ2-7, with 11 bases aligning to TRBD2. CDR3 length: 14 amino acids. The germline V gene has CDR1 FNHDT and CDR2 SITEND (reference sequence). The CDR3 sequence is CASRLGLGEYEQYF. The DNA read from the CDR3 is TGTGCCAGCAGGCTGGGACTGGGGGAGTAT.

Only a few counts were recorded for this clone. The genes and germline here are from mouse. From the germline J gene comes the end of the CDR3, since the read stops 4 residues before it. The chain carries TRBV12-2 and TRBJ1-2; D may be TRBD1 (6 bases). CDR1 and CDR2 from the germline V gene are SGHLS and HYDKME. V gave up 4 bases and J gave up 0 bases, with 14 bases separating them. There are 15 residues in the CDR3. CDR3 DNA, as far as it was read: TGTGCCAGCTCCCTCCCCGGGACACCAAACTCC. Its protein product is CASSLPGTPNS. The entire CDR3 is CASSLPGTPNSDYTF.

The sample holds a few counts of this clone. The germline and genes are mouse ones. Within the sample, other DNA sequences also encode this same CDR3. The covered CDR3 bases are TGTGCCAGCAGTGACTCTGGGGACTATGCT. Translated, it gives CASSDSGDYA. The whole CDR3 sequence reads CASSDSGDYAEQFF. V is TRBV13-1 and J is TRBJ2-1; the D gene is possibly TRBD2 (6 bases). Read sequence stops 4 residues before the CDR3 end, and the germline J gene provides the missing end. V was shortened by 2 bases and J by 2 bases, with 8 bases between the two germline ends. CDR3 length: 14 amino acids. In germline, CDR1 is NSHNY, CDR2 SYGAGN.

This clone was detected only a few times. Mouse gene names apply. The read falls 4 residues short of the CDR3 end, and the missing part is taken from the germline J gene. The V and J genes are TRBV17 and TRBJ2-2; 8 positions agree with TRBD2. The J segment lost 2 bases and the V segment lost 1 base, leaving 0 bases of the junction unmatched. There are 15 residues in the CDR3. The germline CDR1 and CDR2 sequences are MNHDT and YYDKIL. The CDR3: CASSRVGGNTGQLYF. The part of the CDR3 DNA that was read is TGTGCTAGCAGTAGAGTGGGGGGGAACACCGGG.

This clone was counted only a few times. The gene symbols are mouse symbols. The sequenced fragment ends 4 residues before the CDR3 boundary, so the rest is inferred from the germline J gene. The chain carries TRBV13-1 and TRBJ2-7; 10 bases fit TRBD1. The CDR3 has 15 residues. Germline V lookup: CDR1 NSHNY, CDR2 SYGAGN. Partial CDR3 DNA: TGTGCCAGCAGTGATGAGCGGGACAGGGGATAT. This codes for CASSDERDRGY. The full CDR3 protein reads CASSDERDRGYEQYF.

Comment on this clone: Genes and germline are mouse. The read terminates 4 residues ahead of where the CDR3 ends, so the germline J gene completes it. This sample also contains other DNA sequences that code for the same CDR3. This sequence joins TRBV13-3 and TRBJ2-2, with 7 bases lining up with TRBD1. V trimming: 4 bases; J trimming: 5 bases; junction bases outside the gene matches: 2. The CDR3 is 13 amino acids. Germline CDR1 is NNHDY and CDR2 is SYVADS. CDR3 sequence reads: CASSPQGTGQLYF. The CDR3 DNA, read in part, is TGTGCCAGCAGTCCACAGGGGACCGGG.

This clone was detected only a few times. Each gene name is a mouse one. Coverage ceases 4 residues before the CDR3 finishes, and the germline J gene fills in the end. V is TRBV19 and J is TRBJ2-5; TRBD2 aligns across 8 bases. Germline V gene lookup returns CDR1 FNHDT and CDR2 SITEND (reference sequence). The V gene end was trimmed by 6 bases and the J gene end by 2 bases; junction bases not matched to a gene: 2. This CDR3 contains 13 residues. The CDR3 sequence: CASNGGAQDTQYF. The CDR3 bases that were read are TGTGCCAGCAACGGGGGGGCCCAAGAC.

A word on this clone: Germline and genes here are mouse. The read ends 4 residues before the CDR3 terminus; that terminus is restored from the germline J gene. This chain links TRBV13-3 with TRBJ1-2; D is perhaps TRBD1 (6 bases). This CDR3 region has 14 residues. CDR1 is NNHDY, CDR2 SYVADS, per germline. The V end was cut by 5 bases, the J end by 2 bases, with 13 bases between. The chain's CDR3 is CASSASTGNSDYTF. CDR3 DNA, as far as it was read: TGTGCCAGCAGCGCATCCACAGGGAACTCC.

In this sample, this clone turned up a few times. Gene names refer to mouse genes. The read terminates 4 residues ahead of where the CDR3 ends, so the germline J gene completes it. The chain carries TRBV13-1 and TRBJ2-5; 7 nucleotides agree with TRBD1. CDR1 and CDR2 (germline): NSHNY, SYGAGN. CDR3 size: 15 residues. V shed 2 bases, J shed 2 bases, and the junction held 5 bases outside the gene matches. CDR3 in amino acids: CASSENRGGQDTQYF. The CDR3 DNA, read in part, is TGTGCCAGCAGTGAGAACAGGGGTGGCCAAGAC.

A note on this clone: Gene names are mouse gene names. The CDR3 end lies 4 residues beyond the end of the read and is filled in from the germline J gene. The chain is built from TRBV19 and TRBJ1-2; 8 nucleotides line up with TRBD1. From germline, CDR1 is FNHDT and CDR2 SITEND (reference sequence). V shed 2 bases, J shed 3 bases, and the junction held 9 bases outside the gene matches. The CDR3 spans 16 residues. CDR3 in amino acids: CASSMQGARRYSDYTF. The sequenced part of the CDR3 DNA is TGTGCCAGCAGTATGCAGGGGGCGCGTAGGTACTCC.

This clone was recorded many times. Mouse names are used for the genes. The CDR3 goes on 4 residues after the read ends, and that part is filled in from the germline J gene. The chain is built from TRBV17 and TRBJ2-5; 8 nucleotides agree with TRBD2. This CDR3 contains 15 residues. Germline V gene data show CDR1 as MNHDT and CDR2 as YYDKIL. CDR3 region: CASSRGLGGRDTQYF. Incomplete CDR3 DNA: TGTGCTAGCAGTAGAGGCCTGGGGGGAAGAGAC. Full variable domain (missing parts from reference TRBV17 and TRBJ2-5): DTTVKQNPRYKLARVGKPVNLICSQTMNHDTMYWYQKKPNQAPKLLLFYYDKILNREADTFEKFQSSRPNNSFCSLYIGSAGLEYSAMYLCASSRGLGGRDTQYFGPGTRLLVL.

This clone was recorded at least ten times. Germline and genes here are mouse. The covered CDR3 bases are TGTGCCAGCAGTGAGTCAGTAAACTCC. The encoded protein is CASSESVNS. In full, the CDR3 reads CASSESVNSDYTF. V usage is TRBV13-3 and J usage is TRBJ1-2; D call uncertain. The CDR3 end falls 4 residues outside the read, so it is completed with the germline J gene. Germline CDR1 and CDR2: NNHDY and SYVADS. The CDR3 extends over 13 amino acids. Trimming removed 2 bases from V and 1 base from J, with 6 bases in between.

Of note for this clone: The genes are named according to mouse. The read gets to within 4 residues of the CDR3 end, and the germline J gene fills in the rest. This sequence joins TRBV1 and TRBJ2-5, with 10 positions matching TRBD2. This CDR3 has 15 residues. CDR1 and CDR2 (germline): NSQYPW, LRSPGD (reference sequence). Partial CDR3 DNA: TGCACCTGCAGTGCCGCCGGGACTGGGGTTGAC. This codes for CTCSAAGTGVD. The whole CDR3 sequence is CTCSAAGTGVDTQYF.